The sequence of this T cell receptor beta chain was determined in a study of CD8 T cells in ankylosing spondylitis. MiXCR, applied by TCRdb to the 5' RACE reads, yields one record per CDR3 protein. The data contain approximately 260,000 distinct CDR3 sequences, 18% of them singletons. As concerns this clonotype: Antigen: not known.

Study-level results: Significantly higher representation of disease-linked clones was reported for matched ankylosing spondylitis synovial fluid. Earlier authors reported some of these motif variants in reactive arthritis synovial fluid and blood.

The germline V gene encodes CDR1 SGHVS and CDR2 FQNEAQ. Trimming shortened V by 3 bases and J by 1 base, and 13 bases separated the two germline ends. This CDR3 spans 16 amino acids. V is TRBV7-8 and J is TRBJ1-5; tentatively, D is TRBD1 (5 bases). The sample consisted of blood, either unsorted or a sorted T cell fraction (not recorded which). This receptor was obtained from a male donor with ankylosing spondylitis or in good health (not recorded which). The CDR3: CASSFFRERSNQPQHF. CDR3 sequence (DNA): TGTGCCAGCAGCTTCTTCAGGGAAAGGAGCAATCAGCCCCAGCATTTT.